The sample holds a few counts of the clone carrying this TCR beta chain. Its cognate antigen is unknown. The sample originates from a study of T cell repertoires in cytomegalovirus infection. Germline lookup yields CDR1 MNHNS and CDR2 SASEGT. The CDR3 spans 15 residues. The germline V and J ends were trimmed by 5 bases and 2 bases, with 16 bases remaining between them. TCRdb redid the calling of the reads with MiXCR, one entry per CDR3 protein. The repertoire consists of roughly 120,000 distinct CDR3 sequences, with more than 25% occurring once and the leading ten covering 45% to 65%. The sample here was CD8+ T cells from cultured PBMCs, taken from culture after CMV antigen stimulation. This receptor was obtained from a human donor in good health (CMV status not recorded). Some clones in this sample may be carry-over from other donors' samples. The chain carries TRBV6-1 and TRBJ2-7; tentative D call: TRBD2 (6 bases). CDR3 in amino acids: CASSYMAGYAYEQYF. The CDR3 DNA reads TGTGCCAGCAGTTATATGGCGGGGTACGCCTACGAGCAGTACTTC.